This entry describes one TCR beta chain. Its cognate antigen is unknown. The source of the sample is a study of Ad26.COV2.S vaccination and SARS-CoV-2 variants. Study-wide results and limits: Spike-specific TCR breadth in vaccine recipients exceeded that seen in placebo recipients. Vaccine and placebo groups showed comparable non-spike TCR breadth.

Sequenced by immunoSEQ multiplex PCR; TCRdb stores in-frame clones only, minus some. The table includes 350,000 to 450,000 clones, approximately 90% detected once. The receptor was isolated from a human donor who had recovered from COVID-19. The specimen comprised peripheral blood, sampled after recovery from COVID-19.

In DNA form, the CDR3 reads TGCGCCAGCAGCCCGGCTAGCGAGGCCGGGGAGCTGTTTTTT. Its protein product is CASSPASEAGELFF. The chain employs TRBV5-1 and TRBJ2-2; D may be TRBD2 (6 bases). The CDR3 extends over 14 amino acids. V was cut by 4 bases and J by 6 bases, with 13 bases left in between. Per the germline V gene, CDR1 is SGHRS and CDR2 is YFSETQ.